Listed here is a single T cell receptor (beta chain). The antigen is not known. The junction shows a germline mismatch at one end, possibly a read error. These data belong to a study of cytomegalovirus exposure and HLA in healthy donors. Study-wide background: There were over 350 genotyped donors. Of these, about 86% fell in the genetic ancestry cluster associated with self-reported Caucasian donors.

Study results and caveats: An analysis was carried out at a later point. It showed that HLA-associated TCR beta chains were more clonally expanded than equally common non-associated chains. Later findings reportedly placed an Asian-associated ancestry cluster below the approximately 670-donor mean for N-insertions.

PCR amplification relied on 60 Vbeta primers (plus 13 Jbeta primers). Assay: immunoSEQ multiplex PCR; the TCRdb copy retains only in-frame clones and omits some. Of 150,000 to 200,000 clones in the sample, 80% to 85% were seen once. The CDR3 spans 12 residues. Germline CDR1 SEHNR, CDR2 FQNEAQ (reference sequence). This TCR was sampled from a woman aged 25 to 39 in good health and CMV-seronegative. Specimen: PBMCs. The V and J genes are TRBV7-9 and TRBJ2-2; D gene ambiguous. CDR3 nucleotide sequence: TGTTCCAGCAGCTTGCCGGCCGGGGAGCTGTTTTTT. Translated: CSSSLPAGELFF.